The present entry profiles one TCR beta chain with its context. These data belong to a study of blood T cell repertoires in COVID-19. About the research overall: Acute-phase and convalescent COVID-19 samples originated in the United States, Italy and Spain.

In the original workflow: Reference gene primer amplification gave estimated nucleated cell counts. Assay used: immunoSEQ multiplex PCR; TCRdb lists only in-frame clones, some missing. V, J and clone size are taken as reported in that table, and D and trimming were inferred from the DNA itself. The table shows some 280,000 clones, with under 90% occurring only once. Germline V gives CDR1 ENHRY, CDR2 SYGVKD. V was cut by 0 bases and J by 0 bases, with 11 bases left in between. CDR3 length: 17 amino acids. This clonotype was sampled from a middle-aged woman who had recovered from COVID-19. The chain recombines TRBV10-3 with TRBJ1-4, with D tentatively TRBD1 (5 bases). The material sequenced was peripheral blood. CDR3 region: CAISESPGGATNEKLFF. The CDR3 coding sequence is TGTGCCATCAGTGAGTCCCCGGGAGGGGCAACTAATGAAAAACTGTTTTTT.